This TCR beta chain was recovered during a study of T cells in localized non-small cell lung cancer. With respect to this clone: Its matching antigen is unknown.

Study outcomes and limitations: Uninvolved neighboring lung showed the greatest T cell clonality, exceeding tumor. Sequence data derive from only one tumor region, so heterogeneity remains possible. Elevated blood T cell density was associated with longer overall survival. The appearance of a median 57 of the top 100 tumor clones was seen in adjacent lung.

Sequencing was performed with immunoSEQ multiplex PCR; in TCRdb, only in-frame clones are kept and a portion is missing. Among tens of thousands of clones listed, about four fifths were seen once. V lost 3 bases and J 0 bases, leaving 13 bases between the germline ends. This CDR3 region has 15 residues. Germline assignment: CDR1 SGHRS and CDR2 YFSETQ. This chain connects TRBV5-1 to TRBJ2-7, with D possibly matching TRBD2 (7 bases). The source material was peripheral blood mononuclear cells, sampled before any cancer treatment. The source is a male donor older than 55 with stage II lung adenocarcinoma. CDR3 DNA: TGCGCCAGCAGCTCGGAGGGGGGGCACTCCTACGAGCAGTACTTC. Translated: CASSSEGGHSYEQYF.